This passage covers 30 T cell receptor beta chains from one sample sequenced in a study of blood T cell repertoires in COVID-19. The data were produced by immunoSEQ multiplex PCR, yet TCRdb's version contains in-frame clones alone and is incomplete. The table has 200,000 to 250,000 clones, about 94% seen once. The sequenced sample was peripheral blood. These receptors came from a man in his 60s with COVID-19, enrolled during active disease.

V is TRBV6-6 and J is TRBJ1-4; no reliable D call. Germline V CDR1 and CDR2: MNHNY, SVGAGI (reference sequence). The CDR3 covers 14 residues. V was pared by 6 bases and J by 8 bases, with 16 bases between. This CDR3 reads CASSFPRGNEKLFF. As DNA, the CDR3 is TGTGCCAGCAGCTTCCCCCGCGGAAACGAAAAACTGTTTTTT.

V and J are TRBV3-1 (or the pseudogene TRBV3-2) and TRBJ2-2, with a possible D match to TRBD2 (5 bases). V lost 0 bases and J 4 bases, leaving 15 bases between the germline ends. The CDR3 runs to 17 residues. The germline V gene has CDR1 LGHDT and CDR2 YNNKEL (reference sequence). DNA for the CDR3: TGTGCCAGCAGCCAAGATCGGTACGGGGTTATCACCGGGGAGCTGTTTTTT. It specifies CASSQDRYGVITGELFF.

The V and J genes are TRBV19 and TRBJ1-5; TRBD1 might be the D (5 bases). The CDR3 is made up of 16 amino acids. V lost 1 base, J lost 2 bases, and 12 bases lay in between. Germline values: CDR1 LNHDA, CDR2 SQIVND (reference sequence). This chain's CDR3 is CASSIGSGGGNQPQHF. In DNA, the CDR3 is TGTGCCAGTAGTATAGGTTCGGGGGGGGGCAATCAGCCCCAGCATTTT.

The chain recombines TRBV10-2 with TRBJ1-5, with no clear D. The CDR3 has 13 residues. Germline values: CDR1 WSHSY, CDR2 SAAADI. The germline V and J ends were trimmed by 0 bases and 9 bases, with 9 bases remaining between them. CDR3 DNA sequence: TGCGCCAGCAGTGAGTCTCATCCGGGGCCCCAGCATTTT. Translated, it gives CASSESHPGPQHF.

The chain uses TRBV11-3 and TRBJ1-3; D gene uncertain. Trimming took 0 bases from V and 0 from J, leaving 12 bases between them. This CDR3 comprises 17 residues. Germline CDR1 SGHNT, CDR2 YENEEA. The CDR3 nucleotides read TGTGCCAGCAGCTTAGATCGTGGAGCTCCCTCTGGAAACACCATATATTTT. Amino acids: CASSLDRGAPSGNTIYF.

This chain connects TRBV7-2 to TRBJ2-7; 13 bases are shared with TRBD2. CDR3 length: 13 residues. V lost 6 bases, J lost 5 bases, and 1 base stayed unmatched. Germline V gives CDR1 SGHTA, CDR2 FQGNSA. The CDR3 region has the DNA TGTGCCAGCAGGGGGACTAGCGGGAACGAGCAGTACTTC. It codes for CASRGTSGNEQYF.

This chain links TRBV19 with TRBJ1-1; the D gene is possibly TRBD1 (6 bases). The V gene's germline CDR1 is LNHDA and CDR2 SQIVND (reference sequence). The CDR3 is 13 residues long. V shed 5 bases and J shed 6 bases, with 13 bases lying between them. The CDR3 sequence: CASSSRGFAEAFF. The CDR3 DNA reads as TGTGCCAGTAGTTCCAGGGGCTTCGCTGAAGCTTTCTTT.

The chain joins TRBV30 to TRBJ2-7; TRBD1 agrees at 7 bases. The length of the CDR3 is 16 residues. The germline V gene has CDR1 GTSNPN and CDR2 SVGIG (reference sequence). The junction had 12 bases not matched to a gene; V was cut back by 2 bases and J by 2 bases. CDR3 DNA: TGTGCCTGGAGTTCACAGCCGGACAGGCAAACCTACGAGCAGTACTTC. It yields the protein CAWSSQPDRQTYEQYF. Based on the CDR3 plus reference TRBV30 and TRBJ2-7, the full variable domain is SQTIHQWPATLVQPVGSPLSLECTVEGTSNPNLYWYRQAAGRGLQLLFYSVGIGQISSEVPQNLSASRPQDRQFILSSKKLLLSDSGFYLCAWSSQPDRQTYEQYFGPGTRLTVT.

This CDR3 is CSVDTNFNTEAFF. Here the CDR3 DNA reads TGCAGCGTAGACACAAATTTCAACACTGAAGCTTTCTTT. V is TRBV29-1 and J is TRBJ1-1, with D uncertain. Germline CDR1 reads SQVTM; CDR2 reads ANQGSEA. V lost 6 bases to trimming and J lost 2 bases, with 13 bases between them. CDR3 length: 13 residues.

This clone was detected a few times. J is TRBJ2-7 and V is TRBV5-5; 7 bases are shared with TRBD1. Looked up from germline, CDR1 is SGHKS and CDR2 is YYEKEE (reference sequence). V trimming: 5 bases; J trimming: 4 bases; junction bases outside the gene matches: 6. CDR3 length equals 13 residues. This CDR3 reads CASSRDRVYEQYF. The CDR3 DNA is TGTGCCAGCAGTCGCGACAGGGTTTACGAGCAGTACTTC.

The V call is TRBV29-1, the J call TRBJ1-5; possibly TRBD1 for D (5 bases). The CDR3 sequence is 13 residues long. CDR1 and CDR2 (germline): SQVTM, ANQGSEA. V was shortened by 4 bases and J by 2 bases, with 9 bases between the two germline ends. The CDR3 reads CSVAAGRNQPQHF. In nucleotides, the CDR3 is TGCAGCGTTGCTGCAGGGCGCAATCAGCCCCAGCATTTT.

The rearrangement joins TRBV27 to TRBJ2-2; D is uncertain. Germline assignment: CDR1 MNHEY and CDR2 SMNVEV (reference sequence). The length of the CDR3 is 16 residues. Trimming took 2 bases from V and 0 from J, leaving 10 bases between them. CDR3: CASSLRQRSNTGELFF. The CDR3 bases are TGTGCCAGCAGTTTAAGGCAGCGATCGAACACCGGGGAGCTGTTTTTT.

This CDR3 reads CASNQQGNEQFF. The DNA of the CDR3 is TGCGCCAGCAATCAACAGGGGAATGAGCAGTTCTTC. The J gene is TRBJ2-1, the V gene TRBV5-1; 7 nucleotides match TRBD1. The CDR3 covers 12 residues. The V segment lost 6 bases and the J segment 7 bases; nucleotides outside the gene matches: 4. The germline CDR1 and CDR2 sequences are SGHRS and YFSETQ.

This clone turned up a few times. The chain carries TRBV6-2 or TRBV6-3 and TRBJ1-2, with a possible D match to TRBD1 (5 bases). Deletions cut 4 bases from V and 2 bases from J, with 8 bases between. This CDR3 is built from 13 residues. From germline, CDR1 is MNHEY and CDR2 SVGEGT. The CDR3: CASSLTDNYGYTF. For the CDR3, the DNA is TGTGCCAGCAGTTTGACAGACAACTATGGCTACACCTTC.

This sequence joins TRBV11-3 and TRBJ2-1; the match to TRBD2 covers 12 bases. The CDR3 runs 18 residues. The germline V gene encodes CDR1 SGHNT and CDR2 YENEEA. The trim removed 0 bases at V and 6 bases at J, leaving 9 bases unmatched. This CDR3 reads CASSLESLAGGSSNEQFF. In DNA form, the CDR3 reads TGTGCCAGCAGCTTAGAATCACTAGCGGGAGGATCGTCCAATGAGCAGTTCTTC.

This clone was seen a handful of times. The same CDR3 also results from other DNA sequences found in this sample. The chain links TRBV14 to TRBJ1-6; TRBD1 matches 7 bases. V was pared by 6 bases and J by 0 bases, with 2 bases of the junction left unmatched. The CDR3 runs 15 residues. Germline CDR1 and CDR2: SGHDN and FVKESK. CDR3 DNA: TGTGCCAGCAGTCGACAGGGCTCCTATAATTCACCCCTCCACTTT. This encodes CASSRQGSYNSPLHF.

The chain is built from TRBV7-2 and TRBJ1-4, with a possible D match to TRBD1 (5 bases). The CDR3 contains 15 residues. The germline CDR1 and CDR2 sequences are SGHTA and FQGNSA. Trimming cost V 5 bases and J 8 bases, with 18 bases left between them. The CDR3 bases are TGTGCCAGCAGCAGGCGACAGCCCATGGGGGAAAAACTGTTTTTT. Protein product: CASSRRQPMGEKLFF.

V and J are TRBV24-1 and TRBJ2-2, with D possibly matching TRBD2 (5 bases). V was shortened by 1 base and J by 1 base, with 15 bases between the two germline ends. This CDR3 comprises 18 residues. The germline gives CDR1 KGHDR, CDR2 SFDVKD. For the CDR3, the DNA is TGTGCCACCAGTGATTTTTCTAGCAGACAAAAGAACACCGGGGAGCTGTTTTTT. It codes for CATSDFSSRQKNTGELFF.

V is TRBV2 and J is TRBJ2-2; 7 bases align to TRBD1. Germline CDR1 SNHLY, CDR2 FYNNEI. V shed 6 bases, J shed 0 bases, and the junction held 7 bases outside the gene matches. CDR3 length: 16 amino acids. This CDR3 is CASSARTGANTGELFF. CDR3 coding DNA: TGTGCCAGCAGCGCCCGGACAGGCGCGAACACCGGGGAGCTGTTTTTT.

V is TRBV30 and J is TRBJ1-1; D is perhaps TRBD1 (5 bases). The germline gives CDR1 GTSNPN, CDR2 SVGIG (reference sequence). V lost 7 bases to trimming and J lost 0 bases, with 15 bases between them. The CDR3 is 14 residues long. The CDR3 nucleotides read TGTGCCTCTTCAAAGACAGCTATGAACACTGAAGCTTTCTTT. It yields the protein CASSKTAMNTEAFF.

This clone was seen more than once but under ten times. V is TRBV28 and J is TRBJ2-6, with D hard to call. The germline V gene has CDR1 MDHEN and CDR2 SYDVKM. The V end lost 1 base, the J end lost 2 bases, and 9 bases lay between the germline ends. The CDR3 loop spans 16 amino acids. In DNA, the CDR3 is TGTGCCAGCAGTTTATCCAATTGGCCTGGGGCCAACGTCCTGACTTTC. Translating gives CASSLSNWPGANVLTF.

This sequence joins TRBV21-1 and TRBJ1-1; the D segment call TRBD1 is taken from the table without a DNA check. TRBV21-1 is designated a pseudogene. This CDR3 is 19 amino acids long. The CDR3, as DNA: TGTGCCAGCAGCAAAAGTGGTCTCAGGGGCGCCGCGTTGGACACTGAAGCTTTCTTT. It specifies CASSKSGLRGAALDTEAFF.

V usage is TRBV10-3 and J usage is TRBJ2-3; 8 bases match TRBD2. The CDR3 contains 15 residues. Germline loops: CDR1 ENHRY, CDR2 SYGVKD. The ends lost 1 base at V and 4 bases at J; junction bases unmatched: 4. CDR3 protein: CAISEFSSGADTQYF. CDR3 bases: TGTGCCATCAGTGAGTTTAGTAGCGGGGCAGATACGCAGTATTTT.

The count of this clone is one. The chain employs TRBV7-8 and TRBJ2-2; tentatively, D is TRBD2 (6 bases). CDR1 and CDR2 from the germline V gene are SGHVS and FQNEAQ. CDR3 length: 15 amino acids. Between the trimmed V and J ends, which lost 0 bases and 7 bases, there was a span of 12 bases. The CDR3 reads CASSLALSSVGELFF. The CDR3 DNA reads TGTGCCAGCAGCTTAGCGCTGTCTAGCGTCGGGGAGCTGTTTTTT.

The chain employs TRBV21-1 and TRBJ2-5; TRBD2 was called by the table and not checked on the DNA. TRBV21-1 counts as a pseudogene. The CDR3 has 12 residues. The CDR3 DNA reads as TGTGCCAGCAGCAATGGAGTGACTTATGAGTACTTC. This encodes CASSNGVTYEYF.

The chain recombines TRBV3-1 (or the pseudogene TRBV3-2) with TRBJ2-1; D may be TRBD1 (6 bases). This CDR3 has 17 amino acids. Looked up from germline, CDR1 is LGHDT and CDR2 is YNNKEL (reference sequence). The V end lost 2 bases, the J end lost 0 bases, and 14 bases lay between the germline ends. Here the CDR3 reads CASSQLGQPGSYNEQFF. As DNA, the CDR3 is TGTGCCAGCAGCCAACTCGGACAGCCGGGCTCCTACAATGAGCAGTTCTTC.

V and J are TRBV6-1 and TRBJ1-5; weak D call: TRBD1 (5 bases). Germline CDR1 MNHNS, CDR2 SASEGT. The CDR3 runs 14 residues. Trimming shortened V by 4 bases and J by 5 bases, and 12 bases separated the two germline ends. The CDR3 sequence: CASSAAGSDQPQHF. The CDR3, as DNA: TGTGCCAGCAGTGCAGCAGGGAGTGATCAGCCCCAGCATTTT.

In DNA, the CDR3 is TGTGCCAGCAGCCGGCGGGGGGTCACTGGAAACACCATATATTTT. Translating it yields CASSRRGVTGNTIYF. The V gene is TRBV7-8, the J gene TRBJ1-3, with a possible D match to TRBD1 (5 bases). This CDR3 is built from 15 residues. Deletions cut 5 bases from V and 2 bases from J, with 13 bases between. Germline V gene sequence: CDR1 SGHVS, CDR2 FQNEAQ.

This chain uses TRBV3-1 (or the pseudogene TRBV3-2) with TRBJ1-2, with 7 bases lining up with TRBD1. Germline CDR1 and CDR2: LGHDT and YNNKEL (reference sequence). J lost 6 bases, V lost 3 bases, and 7 bases had no gene match. This CDR3 has 14 residues. The CDR3 sequence: CASSQISGGDGYTF. The CDR3 DNA sequence: TGTGCCAGCAGCCAGATTTCAGGGGGAGATGGCTACACCTTC.

This chain connects TRBV14 to TRBJ2-1, with 9 positions matching TRBD2. The CDR3 is made up of 14 amino acids. CDR1 is SGHDN, CDR2 FVKESK, per germline. The V and J ends lost 0 bases and 9 bases, in that order; junction bases with no gene match: 3. CDR3 loop: CASSQEVSGSEQFF. The CDR3 DNA reads as TGTGCCAGCAGCCAAGAGGTTAGCGGGAGTGAGCAGTTCTTC.